This T cell receptor (beta chain) was captured in a study of T cell responses to AZD1222 COVID-19 vaccine (dated by TCRdb to about 2021). As for the study more broadly: TCR sequencing covered some 250 trial participants: 207 given two doses of AZD1222 and 26 given two doses of MenACWY control vaccine. Trial participants were enrolled by age into 18-55, 56-69 and 70-plus year subgroups, with around 150, 28 and 57 TCR-sequenced participants respectively.

Concerning this clone: Its antigen remains unidentified. Per-base qualities were not stored, and no clone one base away is much larger.

According to the study, the label for this sample's time point signals: about 28 days (+/-7) after the second vaccine dose. AZD1222 recipients with second doses at about 4 weeks or about 12 weeks were pooled, because spike-specific TCR depth and breadth did not differ between schedules. The vaccinee samples were drawn from two UK trials, COV001 and COV002, one of which was a single-blind randomized controlled phase 2/3 trial testing AZD1222 (ChAdOx1 nCoV-19) in healthy adults. Trial participant PBMC samples were collected at day 0 and day 28 after the second dose for TCRbeta chain sequencing. General findings and caveats noted by the study authors: Conclusions about previously exposed vaccinees were limited because only six AZD1222 recipients were SARS-CoV-2 seropositive at baseline. Participants were mostly white British and included more females than males, and it was suggested by the authors that clonal diversity may have been underestimated. Epitopes outside the regions mutated in the B.1.351 and B.1.1.7 variants were reportedly recognized by nearly half of the unique spike-specific TCRs. Because no samples from the day 14 peak response were available, repertoires could be characterized only after the peak T cell response. The 56-69-year group was small, and its depth increase did not reach significance, likely because of low power. The whole spike protein was spanned by vaccine-associated CD4 TCRs, and dominant responses were seen in regions 160-218 and 743-854. After two AZD1222 doses, both the breadth and the depth of spike-specific TCRs were significantly higher than at day 0 and than in MenACWY recipients.

The CDR3 regions of human TCRbeta chains were analyzed by immunosequencing. In the paper's pipeline: TCRs in the repertoires were compared against a reference library of SARS-CoV-2-specific TCRs that had been generated with the MIRA antigen-specificity platform. Breadth was defined as the fraction of unique TCRs that were SARS-CoV-2-associated. Depth was defined as the fraction of total T cells that were SARS-CoV-2-associated. Using the MIRA data, each spike-specific TCR was mapped to the spike region that the TCR reacts to and placed in a CD4 or CD8 class. Log10-transformed breadth and depth values were compared by one-way ANOVA with Sidak's multiple comparisons tests. Drawn from immuneACCESS, this table holds only the in-frame rearrangements with V and J called that TCRdb kept. Clones are partly lost; checked studies trace under half to an unresolved V gene and leave the rest unexplained. The V and J calls and clone size were taken over from that table, and D and trimming were inferred from the DNA. This sample lists about 81,000 clones; about 91% were detected once. The ten top clones hold more than 7.5% of the sample.

The input for sequencing was peripheral blood, taken 28 days after the second AZD1222 dose. The receptor comes from an adult who received the AZD1222 COVID-19 vaccine.

The CDR3 in this case is CAWTGFNEQFF. The sequenced DNA is TGTGCCTGGACGGGTTTCAATGAGCAGTTCTTC. The V and J segments used are TRBV30 and TRBJ2-1, with the D gene too uncertain to name. Based on the germline V gene (reference sequence), the CDR1 and CDR2 sequences are GTSNPN and SVGIG. Between the V and J ends, shortened by 4 bases and 6 bases respectively, the junction contains 7 bases. Including the terminal cysteine and phenylalanine, the CDR3 comprises 11 residues. Just CDR3 DNA is preserved here, 33 bases in frame from base 1. Where the CDR3 stops, the reference TRBV30 and TRBJ2-1 genes take over; the full variable domain is SQTIHQWPATLVQPVGSPLSLECTVEGTSNPNLYWYRQAAGRGLQLLFYSVGIGQISSEVPQNLSASRPQDRQFILSSKKLLLSDSGFYLCAWTGFNEQFFGPGTRLTVL.